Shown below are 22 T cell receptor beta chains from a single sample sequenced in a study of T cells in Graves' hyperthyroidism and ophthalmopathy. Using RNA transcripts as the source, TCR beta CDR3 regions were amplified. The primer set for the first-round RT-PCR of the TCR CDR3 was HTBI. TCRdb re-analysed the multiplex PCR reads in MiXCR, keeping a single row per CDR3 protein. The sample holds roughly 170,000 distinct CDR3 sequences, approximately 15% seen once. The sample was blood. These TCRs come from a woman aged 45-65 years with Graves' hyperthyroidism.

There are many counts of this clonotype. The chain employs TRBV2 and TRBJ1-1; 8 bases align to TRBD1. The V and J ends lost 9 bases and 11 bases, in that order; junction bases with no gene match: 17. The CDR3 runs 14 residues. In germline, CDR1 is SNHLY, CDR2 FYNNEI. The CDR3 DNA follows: TGTGCCAGGGAGGGGGGACAGGAGTCTTTCGGGGCTTTCTTT. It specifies CAREGGQESFGAFF.

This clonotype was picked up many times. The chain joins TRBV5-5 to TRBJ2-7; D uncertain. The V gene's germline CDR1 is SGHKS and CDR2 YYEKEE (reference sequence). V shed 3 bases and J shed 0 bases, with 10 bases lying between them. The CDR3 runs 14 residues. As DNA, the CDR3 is TGTGCCAGCAGCTACGTAGCCGCCTCCTACGAGCAGTACTTC. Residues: CASSYVAASYEQYF.

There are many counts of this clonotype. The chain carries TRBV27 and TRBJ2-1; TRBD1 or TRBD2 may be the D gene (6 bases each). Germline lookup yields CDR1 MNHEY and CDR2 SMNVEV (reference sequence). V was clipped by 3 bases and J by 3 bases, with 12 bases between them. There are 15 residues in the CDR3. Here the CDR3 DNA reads TGTGCCAGCAGTTTGTGGGGGGCTCGCTACAATGAGCAGTTCTTC. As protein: CASSLWGARYNEQFF.

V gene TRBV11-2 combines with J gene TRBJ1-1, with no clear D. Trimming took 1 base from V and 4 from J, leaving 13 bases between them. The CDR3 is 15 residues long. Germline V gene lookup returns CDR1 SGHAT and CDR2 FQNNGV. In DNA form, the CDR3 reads TGTGCCAGCAGCTTAGGAGTTTTGGGGTCCACTGAAGCTTTCTTT. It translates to CASSLGVLGSTEAFF.

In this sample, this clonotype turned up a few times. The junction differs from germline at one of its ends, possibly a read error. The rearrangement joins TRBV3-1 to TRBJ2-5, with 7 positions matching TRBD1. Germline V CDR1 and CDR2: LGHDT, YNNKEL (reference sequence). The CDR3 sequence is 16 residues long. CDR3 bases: TGTGTCAGCAGCCCTTTACCGGGACAGCCGGGAGAGACCCAGTACTTC. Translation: CVSSPLPGQPGETQYF.

CDR3 nucleotide sequence: TGTGCCAGTAGTTACAGGGGAGGACTGTTTTTT. This gives the protein CASSYRGGLFF. The chain is built from TRBV19 and TRBJ1-4; 7 bases map to TRBD1. This CDR3 is 11 amino acids long. V shed 5 bases, J shed 13 bases, and the junction held 4 bases outside the gene matches. Germline values: CDR1 LNHDA, CDR2 SQIVND (reference sequence).

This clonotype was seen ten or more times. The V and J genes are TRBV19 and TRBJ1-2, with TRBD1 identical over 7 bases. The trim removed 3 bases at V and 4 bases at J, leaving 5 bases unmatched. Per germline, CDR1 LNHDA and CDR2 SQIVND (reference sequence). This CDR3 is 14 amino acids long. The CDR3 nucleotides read TGTGCCAGTAGTATGGGGACAGATATCTATGGCTACACCTTC. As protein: CASSMGTDIYGYTF. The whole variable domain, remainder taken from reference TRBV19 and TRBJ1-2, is DGGITQSPKYLFRKEGQNVTLSCEQNLNHDAMYWYRQDPGQGLRLIYYSQIVNDFQKGDIAEGYSVSREKKESFPLTVTSAQKNPTAFYLCASSMGTDIYGYTFGSGTRLTVV.

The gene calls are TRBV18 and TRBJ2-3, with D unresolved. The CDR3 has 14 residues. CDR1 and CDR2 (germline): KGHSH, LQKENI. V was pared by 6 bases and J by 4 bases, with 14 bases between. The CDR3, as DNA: TGTGCCAGCTCGCGACAAACAGCTTCAGATACGCAGTATTTT. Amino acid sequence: CASSRQTASDTQYF.

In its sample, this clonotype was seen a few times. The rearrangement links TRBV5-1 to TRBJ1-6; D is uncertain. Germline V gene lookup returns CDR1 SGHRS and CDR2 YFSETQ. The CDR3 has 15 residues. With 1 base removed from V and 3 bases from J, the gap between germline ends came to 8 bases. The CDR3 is CASSLSVNYNSPLHF. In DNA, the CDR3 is TGCGCCAGCAGCTTGTCGGTCAACTATAATTCACCCCTCCACTTT.

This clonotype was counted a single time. CDR3 DNA sequence: TGTGCCAGCAGTTTGGCACGGTTCTACAATGAGCAGTTCTTC. Its protein product is CASSLARFYNEQFF. The rearrangement links TRBV28 to TRBJ2-1; D is unclear. The CDR3 runs 14 residues. V shed 3 bases and J shed 3 bases, with 9 bases lying between them. CDR1 is MDHEN and CDR2 is SYDVKM in the germline V gene.

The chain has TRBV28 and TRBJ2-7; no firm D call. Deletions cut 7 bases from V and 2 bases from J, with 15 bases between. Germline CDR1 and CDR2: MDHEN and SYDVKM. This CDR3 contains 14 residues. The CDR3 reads CASTRTSRAYEQYF. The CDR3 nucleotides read TGTGCCAGCACACGGACCTCCCGCGCCTACGAGCAGTACTTC.

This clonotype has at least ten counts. CDR3 amino acids: CASSRQGPSTDTQYF. CDR3 coding DNA: TGTGCCAGCAGCCGACAGGGACCTAGCACAGATACGCAGTATTTT. This chain connects TRBV2 to TRBJ2-3; TRBD1 aligns across 7 bases. In germline, CDR1 is SNHLY, CDR2 FYNNEI. The CDR3 contains 15 residues. V dropped 6 bases and J dropped 0; count of bases not matched to a gene: 6.

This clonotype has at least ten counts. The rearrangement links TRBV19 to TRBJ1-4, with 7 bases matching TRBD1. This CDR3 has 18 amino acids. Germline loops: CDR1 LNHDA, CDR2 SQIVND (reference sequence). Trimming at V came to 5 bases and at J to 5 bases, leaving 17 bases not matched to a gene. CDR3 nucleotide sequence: TGTGCCAGTAGTGGAGACAGGGCTGCCCAACTGGGCAATGAAAAACTGTTTTTT. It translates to CASSGDRAAQLGNEKLFF.

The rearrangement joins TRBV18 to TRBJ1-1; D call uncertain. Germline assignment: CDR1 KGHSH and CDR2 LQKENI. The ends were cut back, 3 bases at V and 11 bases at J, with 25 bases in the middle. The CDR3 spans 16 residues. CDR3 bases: TGTGCCAGCTCACCTAGTCTTCAAGCTCGTCCCAACTCCGCTTTCTTT. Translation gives CASSPSLQARPNSAFF.

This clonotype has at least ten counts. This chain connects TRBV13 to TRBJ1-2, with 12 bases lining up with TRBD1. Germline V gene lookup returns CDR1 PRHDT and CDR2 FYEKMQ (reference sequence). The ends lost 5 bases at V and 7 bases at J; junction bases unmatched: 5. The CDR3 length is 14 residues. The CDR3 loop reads CASSRDRGLFGYTF. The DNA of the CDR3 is TGTGCCAGCAGCCGGGACAGGGGGCTGTTTGGCTACACCTTC.

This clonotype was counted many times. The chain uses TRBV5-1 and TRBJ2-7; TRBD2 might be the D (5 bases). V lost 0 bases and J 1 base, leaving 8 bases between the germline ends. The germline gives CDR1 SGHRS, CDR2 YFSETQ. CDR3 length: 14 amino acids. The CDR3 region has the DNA TGCGCCAGCAGCTTGGGGCGGAGGTCCTACGAGCAGTACTTC. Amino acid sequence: CASSLGRRSYEQYF.

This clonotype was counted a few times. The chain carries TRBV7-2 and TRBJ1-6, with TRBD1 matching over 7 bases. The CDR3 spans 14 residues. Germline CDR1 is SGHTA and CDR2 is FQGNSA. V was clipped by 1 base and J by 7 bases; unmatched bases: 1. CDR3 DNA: TGTGCCAGCAGCTTAGTCAGGGGGAATTCACCCCTCCACTTT. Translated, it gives CASSLVRGNSPLHF. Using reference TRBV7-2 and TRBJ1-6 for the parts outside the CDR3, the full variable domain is GAGVSQSPSNKVTEKGKDVELRCDPISGHTALYWYRQSLGQGLEFLIYFQGNSAPDKSGLPSDRFSAERTGGSVSTLTIQRTQQEDSAVYLCASSLVRGNSPLHFGNGTRLTVT.

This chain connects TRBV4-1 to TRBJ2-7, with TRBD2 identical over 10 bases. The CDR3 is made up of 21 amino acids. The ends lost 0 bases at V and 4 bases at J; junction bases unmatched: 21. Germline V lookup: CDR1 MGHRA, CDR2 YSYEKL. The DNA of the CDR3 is TGCGCCAGCAGCCAAGATGATAACCCTTTGCGCCGAGCGGGGGGGCTTTACGAGCAGTACTTC. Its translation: CASSQDDNPLRRAGGLYEQYF.

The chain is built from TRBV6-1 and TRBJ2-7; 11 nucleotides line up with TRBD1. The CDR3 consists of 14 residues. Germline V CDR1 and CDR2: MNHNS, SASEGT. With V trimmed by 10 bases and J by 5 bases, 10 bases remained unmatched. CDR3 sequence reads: CATGPRTGGHEQYF. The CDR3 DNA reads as TGTGCCACCGGCCCGCGGACAGGGGGCCACGAGCAGTACTTC.

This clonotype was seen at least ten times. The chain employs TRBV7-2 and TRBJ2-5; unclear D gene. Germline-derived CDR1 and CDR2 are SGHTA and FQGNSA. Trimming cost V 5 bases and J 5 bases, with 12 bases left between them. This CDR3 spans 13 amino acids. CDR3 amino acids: CASSQVAGETQYF. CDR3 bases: TGTGCCAGCAGCCAGGTGGCTGGGGAGACCCAGTACTTC. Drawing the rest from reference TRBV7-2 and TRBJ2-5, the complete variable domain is GAGVSQSPSNKVTEKGKDVELRCDPISGHTALYWYRQSLGQGLEFLIYFQGNSAPDKSGLPSDRFSAERTGGSVSTLTIQRTQQEDSAVYLCASSQVAGETQYFGPGTRLLVL.

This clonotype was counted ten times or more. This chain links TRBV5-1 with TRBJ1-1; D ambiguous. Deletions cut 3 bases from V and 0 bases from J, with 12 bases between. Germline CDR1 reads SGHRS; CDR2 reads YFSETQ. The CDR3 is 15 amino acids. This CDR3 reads CASSSLPGMNTEAFF. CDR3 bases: TGCGCCAGCAGCTCGTTGCCGGGGATGAACACTGAAGCTTTCTTT. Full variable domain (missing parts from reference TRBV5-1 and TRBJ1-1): KAGVTQTPRYLIKTRGQQVTLSCSPISGHRSVSWYQQTPGQGLQFLFEYFSETQRNKGNFPGRFSGRQFSNSRSEMNVSTLELGDSALYLCASSSLPGMNTEAFFGQGTRLTVV.

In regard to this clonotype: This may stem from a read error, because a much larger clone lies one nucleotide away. The CDR3 region has the DNA TGTGCCAGCAGAATAGACCTGATCTCCTACAATGAGCAGTTCTTC. Translating gives CASRIDLISYNEQFF. The rearrangement links TRBV6-1 to TRBJ2-1; no clear D. Per the germline V gene, CDR1 is MNHNS and CDR2 is SASEGT. The CDR3 totals 15 residues. The V and J ends lost 6 bases and 0 bases respectively, with 12 bases between them.